Here is one T cell receptor beta chain with its context. These data originate in a study of regulatory T cells in long-lasting Graves disease. The authors built TCR beta libraries using iRepertoire HTBI primers and Arm-PCR of CDR3 regions. MiXCR, run by TCRdb on the multiplex PCR reads, gives a single entry per CDR3 protein. Among 400,000 to 450,000 distinct CDR3 sequences listed, 15% to 20% were seen once. Time point in this sample: newly diagnosed GD, antithyroid drugs for less than 3 months. The TCR library was made from RNA extracted from PBMCs. CDR3 length equals 17 residues. Germline assignment: CDR1 LGHNA and CDR2 YNFKEQ. With 0 bases removed from V and 8 bases from J, the gap between germline ends came to 21 bases. These sequences were also reported in another study, on T cells in Graves' hyperthyroidism and ophthalmopathy. In that study: Among thyroid clonotypes expanded above 0.001, most also appeared in blood.

The TCR originated in a woman aged 25 to 39 with Graves disease. The chain joins TRBV4-2 to TRBJ2-3, with D perhaps TRBD2 (6 bases). Specimen: peripheral blood mononuclear cells (PBMCs), collected at new diagnosis, from a patient treated with antithyroid drugs. CDR3 sequence reads: CASSQEMAFTGEGTQYF. The CDR3 bases are TGTGCCAGCAGCCAAGAAATGGCCTTCACGGGAGAGGGTACGCAGTATTTT.